This TCR beta chain derives from a study of PD-1 blockade in classical Hodgkin lymphoma. Study-level background: The patients were dosed with nivolumab 3 mg/kg, infused intravenously every 2 weeks. Overall study results and limits: TCR diversity at baseline was reported to be reduced in newly diagnosed patients relative to healthy donors. A significant rise in TCR diversity was seen by C4D1 for CD4+ cells but not for CD8+ cells. Nivolumab starters within 1 year of ASCT were excluded.

Time point described: cycle 4 day 1 (C4D1), after less than 7 weeks of nivolumab. Every patient was affected by relapse after autologous stem cell transplantation, while exposure to brentuximab vedotin was not uniform. Using immunoSEQ multiplex PCR, the repertoire was profiled, and TCRdb retains in-frame clones only, with some absent. The repertoire holds roughly 100,000 clones, with approximately 78% as singletons. Concerning this clone itself: The antigen is not known.

This TCR was recovered from a human donor with classical Hodgkin lymphoma. This specimen was peripheral blood mononuclear cells (PBMCs), taken before the fourth cycle of nivolumab.

The CDR3 DNA follows: TGTGCCAGTAGTACGTCTAGCGGGAGAGTGGGCACAGATACGCAGTATTTT. Translation gives CASSTSSGRVGTDTQYF. The chain carries TRBV19 and TRBJ2-3, with TRBD2 matching over 10 bases. The CDR3 spans 17 residues. Germline V gene lookup returns CDR1 LNHDA and CDR2 SQIVND (reference sequence). The ends lost 4 bases at V and 1 base at J; junction bases unmatched: 8.